These 8 T cell receptor beta chains came from one sample sequenced in a study of CD8 T cells in Susac syndrome. It was with random hexamers that roughly 0.5 to 1 ug RNA was reverse transcribed. TCRdb recomputed calls from the immunoSEQ multiplex PCR reads with MiXCR, one row per CDR3 protein. Of under 200,000 distinct CDR3 sequences in the sample, about 91% were seen once. Sample: CD4+ T cells from PBMCs. The receptors stem from a human donor in good health.

This rearrangement joins TRBV9 to TRBJ1-2, with 9 bases lining up with TRBD1. V dropped 0 bases and J dropped 2; count of bases not matched to a gene: 5. The CDR3 sequence is 16 residues long. Germline-derived CDR1 and CDR2 are SGDLS and YYNGEE. Here the CDR3 DNA reads TGTGCCAGCAGCGTAGTGGGCGACAGGGGGAACTATGGCTACACCTTC. This gives the protein CASSVVGDRGNYGYTF.

This chain links TRBV29-1 with TRBJ2-7, with 7 bases matching TRBD1. In germline, CDR1 is SQVTM, CDR2 ANQGSEA. The J segment lost 9 bases and the V segment lost 7 bases, leaving 15 bases of the junction unmatched. This CDR3 region has 13 residues. The CDR3 DNA reads as TGCAGCGCGGGCTCCGGGACAGATTTTTTGCAGTACTTC. This encodes CSAGSGTDFLQYF.

This chain joins TRBV24-1 and TRBJ2-1; the match to TRBD1 covers 11 bases. V trimming: 5 bases; J trimming: 10 bases; junction bases outside the gene matches: 3. The CDR3 totals 13 residues. Looked up from germline, CDR1 is KGHDR and CDR2 is SFDVKD. CDR3 DNA: TGTGCCACCAGTGGGACAGGGGGCCGCGAGCAGTTCTTC. This encodes CATSGTGGREQFF.

The chain employs TRBV5-1 and TRBJ2-5, with 8 nucleotides matching TRBD1. This CDR3 comprises 16 residues. Germline CDR1 reads SGHRS; CDR2 reads YFSETQ. The junction had 13 bases not matched to a gene; V was cut back by 4 bases and J by 5 bases. The CDR3 loop reads CASSPTPGQVIETQYF. CDR3 DNA sequence: TGCGCCAGCAGCCCGACGCCGGGACAGGTGATTGAGACCCAGTACTTC.

V and J are TRBV24-1 and TRBJ2-1; D possibly corresponds to TRBD2 (6 bases). The CDR3 spans 16 residues. V was clipped by 5 bases and J by 5 bases, with 18 bases between them. The V gene's germline CDR1 is KGHDR and CDR2 SFDVKD. The CDR3 reads CATSGVSRRGNNEQFF. The CDR3 DNA reads TGTGCCACCAGTGGTGTCTCCCGACGGGGGAACAATGAGCAGTTCTTC.

The V gene is TRBV6-1, the J gene TRBJ1-5; no firm D call. This CDR3 region has 20 residues. Germline assignment: CDR1 MNHNS and CDR2 SASEGT. V was cut by 6 bases and J by 2 bases, with 29 bases left in between. This CDR3 reads CASSLTARGAQRAGNQPQHF. CDR3 DNA sequence: TGTGCCAGCAGCCTCACCGCTCGGGGAGCTCAGCGGGCGGGCAATCAGCCCCAGCATTTT.

This chain connects TRBV7-6 to TRBJ2-5, with D possibly being TRBD1 (6 bases). Looked up from germline, CDR1 is SGHVS and CDR2 is FNYEAQ. Trimming took 5 bases from V and 7 from J, leaving 23 bases between them. The CDR3 has 16 residues. Written as DNA, the CDR3 is TGTGCCAGCAGCCACCCAATAACAGGGACCTGGGGGACCCAGTACTTC. Translated, it gives CASSHPITGTWGTQYF.

This chain connects TRBV24-1 to TRBJ2-1; no clear D. Trimming took 0 bases from V and 8 from J, leaving 7 bases between them. The CDR3 consists of 13 residues. From germline, CDR1 is KGHDR and CDR2 SFDVKD. Here the CDR3 DNA reads TGTGCCACCAGTGATTTGAACGGAGATGAGCAGTTCTTC. Translating it yields CATSDLNGDEQFF.